Ten or more counts support the clone carrying this TCR beta chain. Its specificity is not known. The data belong to a study of Graves' ophthalmopathy and Graves' hyperthyroidism. Overall study results and limits: It was with approximately 70% sensitivity and about 72% specificity that the model predicted ophthalmopathy progression. Between ophthalmopathy and stable hyperthyroidism, a 13-signature model drew a separation with nearly 90% sensitivity and approximately 81% specificity.

The CDR3 contains 14 residues. Germline CDR1 is MDHEN and CDR2 is SYDVKM. Deletions cut 5 bases from V and 6 bases from J, with 14 bases between. RNA transcripts served as template for amplifying TCR beta CDR3 sequences. HTBI-primed first-round RT-PCR preceded second-round multiplex PCR. TCRdb independently ran MiXCR on the multiplex PCR reads; one entry per CDR3 protein. The sample shows about 210,000 distinct CDR3 sequences, roughly 27% of them seen only once. The TCR originated in a man aged 45-60 years with Graves' ophthalmopathy. The chain carries TRBV28 and TRBJ2-4; D not certain. The sample taken for sequencing was peripheral blood. The CDR3 DNA reads TGTGCCAGCAGTCCGTTACTGGAGCCAAACATTCAGTACTTC. Translating gives CASSPLLEPNIQYF.